Shown below are 20 T cell receptor beta chains from a single sample sequenced in a study of Graves' ophthalmopathy and Graves' hyperthyroidism. Amplification of TCR beta CDR3 regions used RNA transcripts. Second-round multiplex PCR came after first-round RT-PCR with HTBI primers. TCRdb reprocessed the multiplex PCR reads via MiXCR and lists one record per CDR3 protein. The table lists 620,000 or so distinct CDR3 sequences, roughly 20% of them singletons. Sequencing was done on a sample of peripheral blood. These receptors came from a woman aged 18-29 years with stable Graves' hyperthyroidism. Some clones in this sample may be carry-over from other donors' samples.

This clonotype came up many times. The J gene is TRBJ2-5, the V gene TRBV6-2 or TRBV6-3; D perhaps matches TRBD2 (6 bases). The germline V and J ends were trimmed by 6 bases and 5 bases, with 13 bases remaining between them. The V gene's germline CDR1 is MNHEY and CDR2 SVGEGT. CDR3 length: 13 residues. The DNA of the CDR3 is TGTGCCAGCAGGCGACCGGGGGAGGAGACCCAGTACTTC. This gives the protein CASRRPGEETQYF.

J is TRBJ1-1 and V is TRBV12-3 or TRBV12-4, with D possibly matching TRBD1 (6 bases). This CDR3 region has 12 residues. V gave up 10 bases and J gave up 10 bases, with 19 bases separating them. DNA for the CDR3: TGTGCCACCTCCCCAGGGGCCGGTCGAGCTTTCTTT. Protein product: CATSPGAGRAFF.

This chain uses TRBV7-3 with TRBJ2-2; D ambiguous. Germline CDR1 reads SGHTA; CDR2 reads FQGTGA. Trimming shortened V by 4 bases and J by 7 bases, and 10 bases separated the two germline ends. This CDR3 spans 13 amino acids. The CDR3 DNA reads TGTGCCAGCAGCTCCCCGAGCGTCGGGGAGCTGTTTTTT. The encoded protein is CASSSPSVGELFF.

This clonotype was found a few times. The chain is built from TRBV6-5 and TRBJ2-7; tentative D call: TRBD2 (7 bases). The CDR3 consists of 15 residues. Deletions cut 0 bases from V and 4 bases from J, with 13 bases between. Germline V gene data show CDR1 as MNHEY and CDR2 as SVGAGI. CDR3 loop: CASSYSYEGGYEQYF. The CDR3 bases are TGTGCCAGCAGTTACTCCTATGAGGGGGGGTACGAGCAGTACTTC.

The CDR3 protein is CASRALQETQYF. The CDR3 bases are TGTGCCAGCAGAGCCCTCCAAGAGACCCAGTACTTC. This chain connects TRBV6-2 or TRBV6-3 to TRBJ2-5; D remains ambiguous. CDR1 is MNHEY and CDR2 is SVGEGT in the germline V gene. The CDR3 runs to 12 residues. Trimming took 6 bases from V and 1 from J, leaving 6 bases between them.

At least ten counts were recorded for this clonotype. The gene calls are TRBV27 and TRBJ1-1; unclear D gene. The germline V and J ends were trimmed by 6 bases and 1 base, with 12 bases remaining between them. This CDR3 comprises 14 residues. Germline V lookup: CDR1 MNHEY, CDR2 SMNVEV (reference sequence). Written as DNA, the CDR3 is TGTGCCAGCAGCCTCATGAGCAGGAACACTGAAGCTTTCTTT. It is translated as CASSLMSRNTEAFF.

This clonotype was counted a few times. This rearrangement joins TRBV6-1 to TRBJ1-1; D may be TRBD1 (5 bases). Germline V CDR1 and CDR2: MNHNS, SASEGT. The CDR3 runs 15 residues. V lost 9 bases and J lost 4, with 21 bases in between. The CDR3 DNA is TGTGCCAGTAGGATATTCCAGGGAGTTGGCACTGAAGCTTTCTTT. The encoded protein is CASRIFQGVGTEAFF.

The chain uses TRBV9 and TRBJ1-2; D is unclear. V was shortened by 4 bases and J by 3 bases, with 13 bases between the two germline ends. The CDR3 is 14 residues long. Germline V CDR1 and CDR2: SGDLS, YYNGEE. CDR3: CASSPLRGDYGYTF. CDR3 nucleotides: TGTGCCAGCAGCCCGCTCCGGGGTGACTATGGCTACACCTTC.

This clonotype was detected many times. V usage is TRBV6-1 and J usage is TRBJ1-1, with a tentative D call TRBD1 (5 bases). The germline CDR1 and CDR2 sequences are MNHNS and SASEGT. This CDR3 spans 14 amino acids. V lost 6 bases and J lost 0, with 11 bases in between. CDR3 coding DNA: TGTGCCAGCAGCCAGGGACCGCTGAACACTGAAGCTTTCTTT. This gives the protein CASSQGPLNTEAFF.

This clonotype was observed at least ten times. This chain uses TRBV29-1 with TRBJ2-7, with D possibly being TRBD2 (5 bases). CDR3 size: 10 residues. Germline loops: CDR1 SQVTM, CDR2 ANQGSEA. The ends were cut back, 4 bases at V and 5 bases at J, with 6 bases in the middle. CDR3 in DNA: TGCAGCGTTGCCGGGGACGAGCAGTACTTC. Its translation is CSVAGDEQYF.

Note on this clonotype: This could be a read error, since a much larger clone is one nucleotide away. This sequence joins TRBV15 and TRBJ2-7; a weak D match, TRBD2 (5 bases). This CDR3 comprises 15 residues. Germline loops: CDR1 LNHNV, CDR2 YYDKDF (reference sequence). CDR3 region: CATSRGAELSYELYF. The CDR3 coding sequence is TGTGCCACCAGCAGAGGAGCGGAACTCTCCTACGAGCTGTACTTC.

This clonotype was seen at least ten times. DNA for the CDR3: TGTGCCAGCAGTACCCCCTTGGCGGGAGTTTACGAGCAGTACTTC. The encoded protein is CASSTPLAGVYEQYF. The V call is TRBV28, the J call TRBJ2-7; 7 bases agree with TRBD2. The V segment lost 5 bases and the J segment 4 bases; nucleotides outside the gene matches: 11. The CDR3 consists of 15 residues. The V gene's germline CDR1 is MDHEN and CDR2 SYDVKM.

This clonotype was detected ten times or more. The chain recombines TRBV4-1 with TRBJ2-7, with TRBD2 identical over 7 bases. Unmatched junction bases numbered 8, after V lost 0 bases and J lost 3 bases. The CDR3 extends over 16 amino acids. Germline-derived CDR1 and CDR2 are MGHRA and YSYEKL. DNA of the CDR3: TGCGCCAGCAGCCAAGATTGGCCCGGGGGGAGCTACGAGCAGTACTTC. Amino acid sequence: CASSQDWPGGSYEQYF.

This clonotype was counted only a few times. The CDR3 does not close with the conserved phenylalanine or tryptophan, likely indicating a read error. It is unclear where the CDR3 begins or ends on the DNA, so no DNA is shown, and the CDR3 is as TCRdb lists it. This chain links TRBV28 with TRBJ1-2. In germline, CDR1 is MDHEN, CDR2 SYDVKM. The CDR3 length equals 8 residues, ends included. The CDR3 spells CASTVKAL.

This clonotype was observed at least ten times. The chain employs TRBV29-1 and TRBJ1-1; no clear D. V shed 6 bases and J shed 1 base, with 12 bases lying between them. This CDR3 is 13 amino acids long. Looked up from germline, CDR1 is SQVTM and CDR2 is ANQGSEA. The CDR3 here is CSVNQARNTEAFF. DNA for the CDR3: TGCAGCGTAAACCAGGCAAGGAACACTGAAGCTTTCTTT.

In the case of this clonotype: A much larger clone lies a single base off, so this may be a read error. The CDR3 loop is CSGYRAQEGAQHF. CDR3 DNA sequence: TGCAGTGGGTACAGGGCGCAGGAGGGGGCCCAGCATTTT. The rearrangement joins TRBV20-1 to TRBJ1-5, with a possible D match to TRBD1 (6 bases). This CDR3 has 13 residues. V shed 7 bases and J shed 11 bases, with 21 bases lying between them. Germline V gene lookup returns CDR1 DFQATT and CDR2 SNEGSKA (reference sequence).

This clonotype was seen ten or more times. The CDR3 DNA follows: TGTGCCAGCAGTTACAGCCCGCCGTTGGCAGGCCTTGGCTACACCTTC. Translation gives CASSYSPPLAGLGYTF. V usage is TRBV6-2 or TRBV6-3 and J usage is TRBJ1-2; D ambiguous. This CDR3 contains 16 residues. Germline lookup yields CDR1 MNHEY and CDR2 SVGEGT. V was shortened by 2 bases and J by 7 bases, with 20 bases between the two germline ends.

The chain joins TRBV6-1 to TRBJ2-7; TRBD2 matches at 8 bases. The CDR3 consists of 15 residues. Germline-derived CDR1 and CDR2 are MNHNS and SASEGT. The trim removed 4 bases at V and 6 bases at J, leaving 11 bases unmatched. The CDR3 here is CASSAQAGVRGEQYF. For the CDR3, the DNA is TGTGCCAGCAGTGCCCAAGCGGGAGTCCGTGGCGAGCAGTACTTC.

The table lists this clonotype with a few counts. The chain recombines TRBV6-1 with TRBJ2-7; no definite D call. The V gene's germline CDR1 is MNHNS and CDR2 SASEGT. Deletions cut 4 bases from V and 3 bases from J, with 16 bases between. The CDR3 length is 15 residues. CDR3 bases: TGTGCCAGCAGTGTTTGGGTAGAGGACCGCTACGAGCAGTACTTC. Translating gives CASSVWVEDRYEQYF.

This clonotype showed up just a few times. The chain couples TRBV11-2 to TRBJ1-2, with 7 positions matching TRBD1. CDR1 is SGHAT and CDR2 is FQNNGV in the germline V gene. The length of the CDR3 is 14 residues. V shed 3 bases, J shed 4 bases, and the junction held 5 bases outside the gene matches. The CDR3 spells CASSFGGQLYGYTF. The CDR3 DNA reads as TGTGCCAGCAGCTTCGGGGGACAGCTCTATGGCTACACCTTC.